The present entry profiles one T cell receptor beta chain with its context. The target antigen is unknown. V lost 5 bases and J lost 2, with 15 bases in between. Germline lookup yields CDR1 MDHEN and CDR2 SYDVKM. The CDR3 runs to 15 residues. Data came from immunoSEQ multiplex PCR; TCRdb stores just in-frame clones and leaves some out. The sample yields tens of thousands of clones, 75% to 80% seen once. This sample is part of a study of regulatory dendritic cells for organ transplantation. The study, taken as a whole, reports: Memory CD8+ T cells were the most oligoclonal; naive cells were highly diverse. Regulatory dendritic cells appeared to expand memory CD8+ clones less than mature ones. The most alloreactive TCR clonotypes were found in resting memory CD8+ cells.

FACS sorted CD4+ or CD8+ T cells into CD45RA+ naive and CD45RO+ memory. The clonotype was recovered from a human donor in good health. The chain joins TRBV28 to TRBJ1-1, with TRBD1 as a possible D gene (6 bases). Sequencing was carried out using memory CD4+ T cells from blood. The subset: CD45RO+ memory T cells. Written as DNA, the CDR3 is TGTGCCAGCAGTCGCAGGCTGACAGGTAACACTGAAGCTTTCTTT. It yields the protein CASSRRLTGNTEAFF.